Below are 28 T cell receptor beta chains sequenced from a single sample in a study of identical twins. TCRdb processed the 5' RACE reads anew with MiXCR; each CDR3 protein has one entry. The table records about 470,000 distinct CDR3 sequences, 24% of them present only once. These data were likewise used in another study, on T cells expressing NK-cell markers.

The specimen was CD4+ T cells sorted from blood. Source of these receptors: a woman aged 18-29 years in good health.

The rearrangement joins TRBV20-1 to TRBJ1-2; D gene unclear. V lost 5 bases, J lost 2 bases, and 12 bases lay in between. This CDR3 contains 13 residues. Germline values: CDR1 DFQATT, CDR2 SNEGSKA (reference sequence). CDR3 region: CSAQSLGNYGYTF. CDR3 DNA: TGCAGTGCTCAAAGCCTTGGGAACTATGGCTACACCTTC.

This clonotype was found a few times. The CDR3: CAISESGRASGVLVRETQYF. The CDR3 DNA reads as TGTGCCATCAGTGAATCGGGTCGGGCTAGCGGTGTACTGGTCCGAGAGACCCAGTACTTC. The rearrangement links TRBV10-3 to TRBJ2-5, with 7 nucleotides matching TRBD2. The germline gives CDR1 ENHRY, CDR2 SYGVKD. Germline trimming cut 3 bases from V and 4 bases from J; bases unmatched to any gene: 23. This CDR3 spans 20 amino acids.

This clonotype came up a few times. The chain links TRBV7-2 to TRBJ2-3; TRBD1 or TRBD2 may be the D gene (5 bases each). CDR1 and CDR2 (germline): SGHTA, FQGNSA. V dropped 1 base and J dropped 1 base, with 9 bases sitting between them. The length of the CDR3 is 15 residues. The chain's CDR3 is CASSLVSGRTDTQYF. The CDR3 DNA sequence: TGTGCCAGCAGCTTAGTGTCGGGACGCACAGATACGCAGTATTTT. Combining the CDR3 with reference TRBV7-2 and TRBJ2-3 gives the whole variable domain GAGVSQSPSNKVTEKGKDVELRCDPISGHTALYWYRQSLGQGLEFLIYFQGNSAPDKSGLPSDRFSAERTGGSVSTLTIQRTQQEDSAVYLCASSLVSGRTDTQYFGPGTRLTVL.

In its sample, this clonotype was seen a few times. The chain couples TRBV2 to TRBJ1-5, with 8 bases identical to TRBD1. The germline V gene has CDR1 SNHLY and CDR2 FYNNEI. V was clipped by 5 bases and J by 4 bases; unmatched bases: 4. The CDR3 runs 14 residues. The CDR3 protein is CASSPQGVNQPQHF. In DNA form, the CDR3 reads TGTGCCAGCAGTCCACAGGGGGTGAATCAGCCCCAGCATTTT.

The chain couples TRBV3-1 to TRBJ1-5, with D unresolved. Trimming shortened V by 0 bases and J by 7 bases, and 7 bases separated the two germline ends. CDR3 length: 13 residues. Germline CDR1 and CDR2: LGHDT and YNNKEL (reference sequence). The CDR3 DNA sequence: TGTGCCAGCAGCCAAGAATTGGGCCAGCCCCAGCATTTT. Translated, it gives CASSQELGQPQHF.

The rearrangement uses TRBV5-1 and TRBJ2-1, with D maybe TRBD2 (5 bases). Trimming took off 0 bases at V and 9 bases at J, with 13 bases between the two ends. CDR1 is SGHRS, CDR2 YFSETQ, per germline. The CDR3 extends over 14 amino acids. CDR3 amino acids: CASSLALETTEQFF. CDR3 bases: TGCGCCAGCAGCTTGGCACTAGAAACGACTGAGCAGTTCTTC.

V and J are TRBV6-2 or TRBV6-3 and TRBJ2-7; possible D gene TRBD1, 5 bases. The CDR3 runs 16 residues. In germline, CDR1 is MNHEY, CDR2 SVGEGT. V lost 8 bases and J lost 2, with 22 bases in between. In DNA, the CDR3 is TGTGCCAGCGGGTGGACAAACACGGAACTTACCTACGAGCAGTACTTC. Protein sequence: CASGWTNTELTYEQYF.

The V call is TRBV20-1, the J call TRBJ1-1, with TRBD1 matching over 7 bases. V lost 5 bases, J lost 7 bases, and 1 base stayed unmatched. The CDR3 extends over 10 amino acids. Germline V CDR1 and CDR2: DFQATT, SNEGSKA (reference sequence). In DNA form, the CDR3 reads TGCAGTGCTGGACAGGTTGAAGCTTTCTTT. Its protein is CSAGQVEAFF.

This clonotype was detected only a few times. V gene TRBV20-1 combines with J gene TRBJ1-1; TRBD1 matches at 9 bases. V lost 6 bases, J lost 5 bases, and 10 bases stayed unmatched. The V gene's germline CDR1 is DFQATT and CDR2 SNEGSKA (reference sequence). This CDR3 region has 14 residues. In nucleotides, the CDR3 is TGCAGTGCCGAACGGCGGGGGACAGGGACTGAAGCTTTCTTT. Protein product: CSAERRGTGTEAFF.

This clonotype came up a few times. The CDR3 nucleotides are TGTGCCAGCAGCTGGGGACCGGGATCGGCCACTGAAGCTTTCTTT. Translation gives CASSWGPGSATEAFF. This sequence joins TRBV5-4 and TRBJ1-1; D is perhaps TRBD1 (5 bases). The germline V gene encodes CDR1 SGHNT and CDR2 YYREEE (reference sequence). V shed 3 bases and J shed 4 bases, with 16 bases lying between them. This CDR3 spans 15 amino acids.

This clonotype was recorded many times. The rearrangement links TRBV12-3 or TRBV12-4 to TRBJ2-1, with a possible D match to TRBD2 (6 bases). The CDR3 has 14 amino acids. V lost 7 bases and J lost 5, with 15 bases in between. The chain's CDR3 is CASKRERADNEQFF. The CDR3 DNA sequence: TGTGCCAGCAAACGGGAGAGAGCCGACAATGAGCAGTTCTTC.

The chain is built from TRBV5-6 and TRBJ1-2, with TRBD1 matching over 7 bases. The length of the CDR3 is 16 residues. CDR1 is SGHDT, CDR2 YYEEEE, per germline. Trimming took 4 bases from V and 3 from J; bases not matched to a gene: 12. The CDR3 sequence: CASSHRRTGTDYGYTF. The CDR3, as DNA: TGTGCCAGCAGCCACAGAAGGACAGGAACCGACTATGGCTACACCTTC. The variable domain in full, completed from reference TRBV5-6 and TRBJ1-2, reads DAGVTQSPTHLIKTRGQQVTLRCSPKSGHDTVSWYQQALGQGPQFIFQYYEEEERQRGNFPDRFSGHQFPNYSSELNVNALLLGDSALYLCASSHRRTGTDYGYTFGSGTRLTVV.

This chain connects TRBV12-3 or TRBV12-4 to TRBJ2-7, with 9 positions matching TRBD2. V shed 2 bases and J 3 bases; nucleotides not matched to a gene: 5. This CDR3 is 15 amino acids long. The DNA for the CDR3 is TGTGCCAGCAGTTTATTGGCGGGAGGGCTCTACGAGCAGTACTTC. It specifies CASSLLAGGLYEQYF.

The chain employs TRBV5-1 and TRBJ1-2; a possible D gene is TRBD1 (6 bases). The CDR3 covers 13 residues. Germline V gene sequence: CDR1 SGHRS, CDR2 YFSETQ. Trimming left V 0 bases short and J 8 bases short, with 11 bases between. The CDR3 loop reads CASSLVAGEGYTF. CDR3 DNA: TGCGCCAGCAGCTTGGTGGCAGGGGAAGGCTACACCTTC. Using reference TRBV5-1 and TRBJ1-2 for the parts outside the CDR3, the full variable domain is KAGVTQTPRYLIKTRGQQVTLSCSPISGHRSVSWYQQTPGQGLQFLFEYFSETQRNKGNFPGRFSGRQFSNSRSEMNVSTLELGDSALYLCASSLVAGEGYTFGSGTRLTVV.

This clonotype has a handful of counts. The chain has TRBV5-1 and TRBJ2-1, with D maybe TRBD1 (6 bases). V lost 4 bases and J 5 bases, leaving 13 bases between the germline ends. This CDR3 contains 14 residues. Germline loops: CDR1 SGHRS, CDR2 YFSETQ. As DNA, the CDR3 is TGCGCCAGCAGCCCGGGACAAGAAAACAATGAGCAGTTCTTC. It specifies CASSPGQENNEQFF.

This clonotype was seen a handful of times. The chain carries TRBV20-1 and TRBJ2-3, with TRBD2 matching 8 bases. Trimming at V came to 6 bases and at J to 3 bases, leaving 8 bases not matched to a gene. The CDR3 runs to 14 residues. CDR1 is DFQATT, CDR2 SNEGSKA, per germline (reference sequence). The CDR3 sequence is CSANQRLATDTQYF. The DNA of the CDR3 is TGCAGTGCCAACCAGAGACTAGCGACAGATACGCAGTATTTT.

This chain's CDR3 is CASSSLQGTYEQYF. The CDR3 bases are TGTGCCAGCAGTTCGTTACAGGGGACGTACGAGCAGTACTTC. V gene TRBV11-2 combines with J gene TRBJ2-7; 7 bases line up with TRBD1. V was clipped by 6 bases and J by 4 bases; unmatched bases: 9. The CDR3 runs 14 residues. Germline V gene data show CDR1 as SGHAT and CDR2 as FQNNGV. The whole variable domain, filled in from reference TRBV11-2 and TRBJ2-7, reads EAGVAQSPRYKIIEKRQSVAFWCNPISGHATLYWYQQILGQGPKLLIQFQNNGVVDDSQLPKDRFSAERLKGVDSTLKIQPAKLEDSAVYLCASSSLQGTYEQYFGPGTRLTVT.

This sequence joins TRBV9 and TRBJ2-1; D is unresolved. From germline, CDR1 is SGDLS and CDR2 YYNGEE. V was shortened by 4 bases and J by 0 bases, with 23 bases between the two germline ends. This CDR3 is 19 amino acids long. The CDR3 nucleotides read TGTGCCAGCAGCCCAGGCCTGACAAGGGCCCGAAGCTCCTACAATGAGCAGTTCTTC. Amino acids: CASSPGLTRARSSYNEQFF.

The chain couples TRBV14 to TRBJ2-5; a weak D match, TRBD1 (6 bases). V lost 4 bases to trimming and J lost 3 bases, with 12 bases between them. The CDR3 covers 14 residues. Germline assignment: CDR1 SGHDN and CDR2 FVKESK. The CDR3 here is CASSPWTAEETQYF. The CDR3 bases are TGTGCCAGCAGCCCCTGGACAGCGGAAGAGACCCAGTACTTC.

This clonotype showed up just a few times. The chain employs TRBV7-9 and TRBJ2-1, with 8 positions matching TRBD2. Looked up from germline, CDR1 is SEHNR and CDR2 is FQNEAQ (reference sequence). The CDR3 has 15 residues. J gave up 9 bases and V 1 base, and 8 bases lay outside the gene matches. The CDR3 loop reads CASSLGVTSDSEQFF. CDR3 nucleotides: TGTGCCAGCAGCTTAGGAGTGACTAGCGATAGTGAGCAGTTCTTC.

This chain links TRBV11-3 with TRBJ2-1, with 7 bases fitting TRBD1. In germline, CDR1 is SGHNT, CDR2 YENEEA. The junction had 4 bases not matched to a gene; V was cut back by 3 bases and J by 5 bases. This CDR3 spans 14 amino acids. In nucleotides, the CDR3 is TGTGCCAGCAGCTTCAGGGGGTATAACAATGAGCAGTTCTTC. Its translation: CASSFRGYNNEQFF.

In this sample, this clonotype turned up a few times. V and J are TRBV27 and TRBJ2-1; D unclear. The V gene lost 7 bases and the J gene lost 0 bases, with 16 bases spanning the gap. Germline assignment: CDR1 MNHEY and CDR2 SMNVEV (reference sequence). The CDR3 loop spans 16 amino acids. The CDR3 is CASTPRSLSSYNEQFF. The DNA of the CDR3 is TGTGCCAGCACCCCCAGAAGCCTTAGCTCCTACAATGAGCAGTTCTTC.

This clonotype was counted between two and nine times. This chain uses TRBV20-1 with TRBJ1-1; D unresolved. Trimming took 6 bases from V and 2 from J, leaving 10 bases between them. Germline V gene lookup returns CDR1 DFQATT and CDR2 SNEGSKA (reference sequence). This CDR3 spans 12 amino acids. The CDR3 region has the DNA TGCAGTGCGGCGACCCCAAACACTGAAGCTTTCTTT. Its protein is CSAATPNTEAFF.

V and J are TRBV20-1 and TRBJ1-2, with 7 bases identical to TRBD1. Germline CDR1 reads DFQATT; CDR2 reads SNEGSKA (reference sequence). The CDR3 contains 14 residues. With 3 bases clipped from V and 2 bases from J, the junction kept 6 bases outside the gene matches. The CDR3 sequence is CSARDHRGNYGYTF. The CDR3 bases are TGCAGTGCTAGGGACCACAGGGGCAACTATGGCTACACCTTC.

The V and J genes are TRBV20-1 and TRBJ2-7; D tentatively reads TRBD1 or TRBD2 (5 bases each). This CDR3 spans 15 amino acids. Germline CDR1 and CDR2: DFQATT and SNEGSKA (reference sequence). With 0 bases removed from V and 0 bases from J, the gap between germline ends came to 12 bases. The CDR3 bases are TGCAGTGCTAGAGATACGGGACGGAGCTCCTACGAGCAGTACTTC. It is translated as CSARDTGRSSYEQYF.

The chain recombines TRBV7-2 with TRBJ1-2; perhaps TRBD1 as D (5 bases). Germline CDR1 reads SGHTA; CDR2 reads FQGNSA. V was shortened by 4 bases and J by 2 bases, with 11 bases between the two germline ends. The length of the CDR3 is 14 residues. The DNA of the CDR3 is TGTGCCAGCAGCTGGGGGACGGGGAACTATGGCTACACCTTC. Residues: CASSWGTGNYGYTF.

CDR3 sequence reads: CASSLFWETQYF. In DNA form, the CDR3 reads TGTGCCAGCAGCTTATTTTGGGAGACCCAGTACTTC. J is TRBJ2-5 and V is TRBV11-2; D is ambiguous. Germline loops: CDR1 SGHAT, CDR2 FQNNGV. V lost 2 bases and J 5 bases, leaving 6 bases between the germline ends. This CDR3 has 12 amino acids. The full variable domain, its missing parts supplied by reference TRBV11-2 and TRBJ2-5, is EAGVAQSPRYKIIEKRQSVAFWCNPISGHATLYWYQQILGQGPKLLIQFQNNGVVDDSQLPKDRFSAERLKGVDSTLKIQPAKLEDSAVYLCASSLFWETQYFGPGTRLLVL.

This clonotype was counted ten times or more. The CDR3 sequence is CAIGPGTSSYNEQFF. The DNA of the CDR3 is TGTGCCATCGGGCCCGGGACTAGCTCTTACAATGAGCAGTTCTTC. The rearrangement uses TRBV10-3 and TRBJ2-1, with 9 bases aligning to TRBD2. V dropped 8 bases and J dropped 4; count of bases not matched to a gene: 9. Germline V lookup: CDR1 ENHRY, CDR2 SYGVKD. The CDR3 has 15 residues.